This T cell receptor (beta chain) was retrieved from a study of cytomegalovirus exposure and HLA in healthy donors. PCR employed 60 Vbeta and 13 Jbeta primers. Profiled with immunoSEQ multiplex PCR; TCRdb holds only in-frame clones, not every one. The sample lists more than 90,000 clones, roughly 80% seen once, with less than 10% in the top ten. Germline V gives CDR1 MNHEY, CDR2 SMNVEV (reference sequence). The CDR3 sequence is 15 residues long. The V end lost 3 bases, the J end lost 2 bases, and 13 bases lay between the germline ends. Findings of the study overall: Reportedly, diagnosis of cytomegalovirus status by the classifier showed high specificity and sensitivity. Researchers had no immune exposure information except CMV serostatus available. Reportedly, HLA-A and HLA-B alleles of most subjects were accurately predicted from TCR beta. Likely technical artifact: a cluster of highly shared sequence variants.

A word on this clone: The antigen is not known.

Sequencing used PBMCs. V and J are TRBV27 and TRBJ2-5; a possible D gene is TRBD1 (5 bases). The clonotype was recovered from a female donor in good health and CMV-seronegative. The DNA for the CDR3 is TGTGCCAGCAGTTTTGGGTCAGGGCCTCAAGAGACCCAGTACTTC. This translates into CASSFGSGPQETQYF.